Following are 6 T cell receptor beta chains from one sample sequenced in a study of blood T cell repertoires in COVID-19. Some clones are missing from TCRdb's copy, which holds only in-frame ones; the method was immunoSEQ multiplex PCR. The sample carries around 300,000 clones, about nine tenths recorded once. The material sequenced was peripheral blood. The receptors derive from a man over 45 with active or convalescent COVID-19.

V gene TRBV7-2 combines with J gene TRBJ1-5, with no clear D. Germline V gene lookup returns CDR1 SGHTA and CDR2 FQGNSA. The CDR3 runs 14 residues. V gave up 4 bases and J gave up 0 bases, with 7 bases separating them. The DNA for the CDR3 is TGTGCCAGCAGCTCTCCTTATAGCAATCAGCCCCAGCATTTT. Protein product: CASSSPYSNQPQHF.

The chain carries TRBV11-2 and TRBJ1-6; tentative D call: TRBD1 (6 bases). Germline V gene lookup returns CDR1 SGHAT and CDR2 FQNNGV. The CDR3 length is 14 residues. Trimming pared 7 bases from V and 10 bases from J, leaving 17 bases between. The CDR3 DNA reads as TGTGCCAGCACCATAGCCAGGGGTGGGTCACCCCTCCACTTT. It is translated as CASTIARGGSPLHF.

The chain recombines TRBV28 with TRBJ1-1; D unclear. Germline CDR1 reads MDHEN; CDR2 reads SYDVKM. The CDR3 loop spans 14 amino acids. V lost 6 bases, J lost 0 bases, and 11 bases lay in between. The DNA of the CDR3 is TGTGCCAGCAGCTTCGCGGGGATGAACACTGAAGCTTTCTTT. Encoded protein: CASSFAGMNTEAFF.

With regard to this clone: Because the CDR3's place on the DNA is in doubt, the DNA is left out and the CDR3 is given as listed by TCRdb. The J gene is TRBJ1-6, the V gene TRBV28. Germline CDR1 is MDHEN and CDR2 is SYDVKM. The CDR3 adds up to 17 amino acids, both ends counted. CDR3 in amino acids: CASSLEFSGPGDVPLHF.

The chain carries TRBV7-2 and TRBJ1-2; D remains ambiguous. V was pared by 2 bases and J by 4 bases, with 23 bases between. CDR1 and CDR2 (germline): SGHTA, FQGNSA. The CDR3 is 18 residues long. CDR3 nucleotide sequence: TGTGCCAGCAGCTTAAAGGGTATGGAGGCAGATTCTCGCTATGGCTACACCTTC. Translation gives CASSLKGMEADSRYGYTF.

The rearrangement joins TRBV7-3 to TRBJ1-1; possibly TRBD1 for D (6 bases). Trimming removed 3 bases at V and 3 bases at J, with 11 bases between. This CDR3 spans 14 amino acids. In germline, CDR1 is SGHTA, CDR2 FQGTGA. In DNA, the CDR3 is TGTGCCAGCAGCTTTCGTCCAGGGGACACTGAAGCTTTCTTT. This sequence encodes CASSFRPGDTEAFF.